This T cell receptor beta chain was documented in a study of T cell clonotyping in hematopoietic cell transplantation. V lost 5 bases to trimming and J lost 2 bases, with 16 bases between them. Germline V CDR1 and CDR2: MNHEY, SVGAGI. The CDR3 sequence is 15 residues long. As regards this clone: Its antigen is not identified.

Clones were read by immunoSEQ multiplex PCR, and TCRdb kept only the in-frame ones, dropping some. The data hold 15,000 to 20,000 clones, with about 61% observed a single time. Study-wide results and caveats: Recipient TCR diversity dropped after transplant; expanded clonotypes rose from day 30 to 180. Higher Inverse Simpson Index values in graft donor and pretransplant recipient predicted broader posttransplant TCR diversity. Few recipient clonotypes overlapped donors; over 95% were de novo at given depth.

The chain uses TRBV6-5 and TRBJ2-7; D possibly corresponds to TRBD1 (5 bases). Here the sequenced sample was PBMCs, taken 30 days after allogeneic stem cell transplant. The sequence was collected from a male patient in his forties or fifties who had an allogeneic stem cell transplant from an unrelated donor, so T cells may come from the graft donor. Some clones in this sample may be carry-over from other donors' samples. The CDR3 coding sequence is TGTGCCAGCAGTGCTAATCCGACAGTGACCTACGAGCAGTACTTC. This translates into CASSANPTVTYEQYF.